The sequence of this T cell receptor (beta chain) was determined in a study of a mutant IDH1 vaccine in newly diagnosed glioma. At the level of the study: Mean patient age was roughly 43 years; 62.5% were male and approximately 38% female. Patients previously underwent radiotherapy, temozolomide, or both, and most underwent both. Broader study findings: The vaccine induced immune responses, and these occurred in about 95% of patients.

V was shortened by 5 bases and J by 0 bases, with 11 bases between the two germline ends. This CDR3 contains 14 residues. Germline V CDR1 and CDR2: SEHNR, FQNEAQ (reference sequence). Sequencing used immunoSEQ multiplex PCR; TCRdb keeps in-frame clones, though not all of them. The sample contains around 82,000 clones, around 80% of which appear only once. Described time point: baseline, week 1 (first vaccination visit). Regarding treatment: pre-vaccination baseline after standard-of-care therapy. Donors had new WHO grade 3 or 4 IDH1-mutant, ATRX-lost astrocytomas. As to this clone: Antigen specificity is unknown.

V usage is TRBV7-9 and J usage is TRBJ2-7; D unclear. This clonotype was sampled from a man between 35 and 55 years old with glioma. Some clones in this sample may be carry-over from other donors' samples. The sequenced sample was PBMCs, obtained from a glioma patient treated with radiotherapy, temozolomide or both. CDR3 bases: TGTGCCAGCAGCCCGGCTAAGGTCTCCTACGAGCAGTACTTC. It yields the protein CASSPAKVSYEQYF.